Each of the 9 T cell receptor beta chains below was sequenced from the same sample in a study of cytomegalovirus exposure and HLA in healthy donors. This table comes from immunoSEQ multiplex PCR, and its TCRdb copy is limited to in-frame clones, with some not included. Among roughly 230,000 clones listed, less than 95% were seen once. The sequenced material came from PBMCs. These TCRs come from a woman younger than 45 in good health and CMV-seronegative.

The chain has TRBV28 and TRBJ2-7; 8 bases line up with TRBD1. The CDR3 length is 14 residues. CDR1 and CDR2 from the germline V gene are MDHEN and SYDVKM. V lost 3 bases, J lost 5 bases, and 6 bases stayed unmatched. CDR3: CASSFGQGWHEQYF. The CDR3 DNA is TGTGCCAGCAGTTTCGGACAGGGTTGGCACGAGCAGTACTTC.

The chain employs TRBV13 and TRBJ2-7, with TRBD1 identical over 9 bases. CDR1 is PRHDT and CDR2 is FYEKMQ in the germline V gene (reference sequence). V dropped 3 bases and J dropped 3; count of bases not matched to a gene: 3. CDR3 length equals 14 residues. This CDR3 is CASSLGQGRYEQYF. As DNA, the CDR3 is TGTGCCAGCAGCTTGGGACAGGGACGCTACGAGCAGTACTTC.

The chain employs TRBV5-1 and TRBJ2-7; possibly TRBD1 for D (6 bases). This CDR3 region has 15 residues. With 0 bases removed from V and 3 bases from J, the gap between germline ends came to 13 bases. CDR1 SGHRS and CDR2 YFSETQ come from the germline V gene. CDR3 region: CASSLGRGTYYEQYF. The DNA for the CDR3 is TGCGCCAGCAGCTTGGGTAGGGGGACATACTACGAGCAGTACTTC.

This clone was counted a single time. This chain connects TRBV19 to TRBJ2-5, with 9 bases that match TRBD2. This CDR3 comprises 18 residues. Trimming at V came to 2 bases and at J to 5 bases, leaving 15 bases not matched to a gene. Per germline, CDR1 LNHDA and CDR2 SQIVND (reference sequence). DNA for the CDR3: TGTGCCAGTAGTATATCCCCGTTCGCGGGAGGGCCGTTGGAGACCCAGTACTTC. Amino acids: CASSISPFAGGPLETQYF.

This chain links TRBV6-5 with TRBJ2-2; D gene unclear. CDR1 is MNHEY and CDR2 is SVGAGI in the germline V gene. Trimming pared 4 bases from V and 0 bases from J, leaving 9 bases between. This CDR3 spans 15 amino acids. The CDR3: CASSSVPPNTGELFF. For the CDR3, the DNA is TGTGCCAGCAGTTCGGTCCCACCGAACACCGGGGAGCTGTTTTTT.

V and J are TRBV6-6 and TRBJ2-4; no clear D gene. This CDR3 spans 13 amino acids. V was cut by 10 bases and J by 8 bases, with 18 bases left in between. CDR1 is MNHNY, CDR2 SVGAGI, per germline (reference sequence). Here the CDR3 reads CATTPGGRDIQYF. CDR3 bases: TGTGCCACAACCCCGGGTGGAAGGGACATTCAGTACTTC.

The gene calls are TRBV11-2 and TRBJ1-2; D uncertain. CDR3 size: 14 residues. The germline V and J ends were trimmed by 5 bases and 3 bases, with 13 bases remaining between them. Per germline, CDR1 SGHAT and CDR2 FQNNGV. The CDR3, as DNA: TGTGCCAGCAGCCGCACCCAGGCGGACTATGGCTACACCTTC. Its translation is CASSRTQADYGYTF.

This clone was seen a handful of times. V usage is TRBV7-2 and J usage is TRBJ1-3; D gene unclear. The CDR3 consists of 16 residues. V lost 5 bases and J lost 4, with 18 bases in between. Germline V gene data show CDR1 as SGHTA and CDR2 as FQGNSA. The CDR3 region has the DNA TGTGCCAGCAGCCCACGGTCAGCCTTTGCGGGAAACACCATATATTTT. Translating gives CASSPRSAFAGNTIYF.

In nucleotides, the CDR3 is TGTGCCAGTAGCCCATCTAGCGGGAGCGACTACGAGCAGTACTTC. It codes for CASSPSSGSDYEQYF. The rearrangement joins TRBV19 to TRBJ2-7; 10 bases are shared with TRBD2. The junction had 8 bases not matched to a gene; V was cut back by 6 bases and J by 3 bases. This CDR3 spans 15 amino acids. The germline V gene encodes CDR1 LNHDA and CDR2 SQIVND (reference sequence). Supplemented by reference TRBV19 and TRBJ2-7, the full variable domain reads DGGITQSPKYLFRKEGQNVTLSCEQNLNHDAMYWYRQDPGQGLRLIYYSQIVNDFQKGDIAEGYSVSREKKESFPLTVTSAQKNPTAFYLCASSPSSGSDYEQYFGPGTRLTVT.